This TCR beta chain appears in the sequencing data of a study of beta chain features in type 1 diabetes. Study-level information: Over all samples combined, some 99,000,000 sorted cells were examined.

Investigators reverse transcribed all isolated RNA, so they sequenced expressed TCRB transcripts. The repertoire was sequenced with immunoSEQ multiplex PCR; TCRdb's copy has only in-frame clones and lacks some. The sample comprises about 47,000 clones, approximately 44% of which are singletons, and over 0.1% rests with the top ten. On this clone: Its antigen remains unknown.

CDR1 is SGHRS and CDR2 is YFSETQ in the germline V gene. This CDR3 spans 13 amino acids. V shed 4 bases and J shed 5 bases, with 12 bases lying between them. Broader study findings: Type 1 diabetes patients showed fewer insertions and more deletions at VDJ junctions. Shortening that was moderate but significant affected the TCRB CDR3s of Type 1 diabetes patients in all four CD4+ subsets. Healthy donors had naive, central memory and Treg TCRB repertoires that appeared less similar than those seen among patients. PCR might preferentially amplify shorter templates, equally in patients and controls.

The sample comprised stem cell memory CD4+ T cells from blood. This receptor was identified in a man aged 25 to 45 with type 1 diabetes. The chain has TRBV5-1 and TRBJ1-1; possibly TRBD1 for D (5 bases). The CDR3 nucleotides read TGCGCCAGCAGCCCCATCGGGGGGACTGAAGCTTTCTTT. This translates into CASSPIGGTEAFF.